The clone carrying this T cell receptor (beta chain) has a count of ten or more. V was pared by 3 bases and J by 7 bases, with 7 bases between. This CDR3 comprises 11 residues. Germline CDR1 SGHTA, CDR2 FQGNSA. Through Arm-PCR of CDR3 regions and iRepertoire HTBI primers, TCR beta libraries were built. TCRdb re-called the multiplex PCR reads through MiXCR, storing one row per CDR3 protein. This table has almost 450,000 distinct CDR3 sequences, about 15% appearing once. The data were taken from a study of regulatory T cells in long-lasting Graves disease. Study overall: New Graves' disease cases had less than 3 months of antithyroid drugs.

Time point meaning: newly diagnosed GD, antithyroid drugs for less than 3 months. PBMC-derived RNA was used for the TCR library. These same data were also listed under a study on T cells in Graves' hyperthyroidism and ophthalmopathy.

V is TRBV7-2 and J is TRBJ2-7; unclear D gene. This sample comprised peripheral blood mononuclear cells (PBMCs), obtained at new diagnosis, from a patient treated with antithyroid drugs. This sequence originates from a woman in her 30s with Graves disease. The CDR3 spells CASSFRREQYF. CDR3 nucleotides: TGTGCCAGCAGCTTCCGACGTGAGCAGTACTTC.